This T cell receptor beta chain came from a study of blood T cell repertoires in COVID-19. Across the whole study: The analysed material was cDNA or gDNA that came from T cells, B-cell-depleted T cells, or PBMCs.

The CDR3 consists of 16 residues. Trimming at V came to 2 bases and at J to 3 bases, leaving 8 bases not matched to a gene. Germline V gene data show CDR1 as MNHEY and CDR2 as SVGEGT. Profiled with immunoSEQ multiplex PCR; TCRdb holds only in-frame clones, not every one. This table holds a few hundred thousand clones, 86% found once. Seattle researchers signed up patients amid active infection and tracked them longitudinally. The sample consisted of peripheral blood. This chain joins TRBV6-2 or TRBV6-3 and TRBJ2-7; TRBD2 agrees at 9 bases. The sequence was collected from a woman aged 45-65 years with COVID-19, enrolled during active disease. The CDR3 region has the DNA TGTGCCAGCAGTTACCGGGCTAGCGGGGCACACTACGAGCAGTACTTC. Protein sequence: CASSYRASGAHYEQYF.